The 18 T cell receptor beta chains below come from one sample, sequenced in a study of blood T cell repertoires in COVID-19. The repertoire was sequenced with immunoSEQ multiplex PCR; TCRdb's copy has only in-frame clones and lacks some. The data show 60,000 to 85,000 clones, approximately 74% seen once. Sequencing was done on a sample of peripheral blood. The receptors shown here come from a human donor with acute or convalescent COVID-19. The donor label of this sample is uncertain.

This clone appeared once. Here the CDR3 reads CASSVTGSYGYTF. The CDR3 DNA follows: TGTGCCAGCAGCGTGACAGGGTCCTATGGCTACACCTTC. The chain joins TRBV5-4 to TRBJ1-2; 7 bases map to TRBD1. The V segment lost 4 bases and the J segment 4 bases; nucleotides outside the gene matches: 4. This CDR3 contains 13 residues. Germline CDR1 SGHNT, CDR2 YYREEE (reference sequence).

The chain recombines TRBV28 with TRBJ1-4, with TRBD1 as a possible D gene (6 bases). Germline assignment: CDR1 MDHEN and CDR2 SYDVKM. V was cut by 3 bases and J by 4 bases, with 24 bases left in between. The CDR3 is 19 amino acids. CDR3 amino acids: CASSLWMPGQGSSNEKLFF. The CDR3 DNA follows: TGTGCCAGCAGTTTGTGGATGCCGGGGCAGGGGAGTAGTAATGAAAAACTGTTTTTT.

This clone was detected only a few times. The CDR3 coding sequence is TGTGCCAGCAGTGTAGGGACAGTCCTTAATTCACCCCTCCACTTT. Encoded protein: CASSVGTVLNSPLHF. V gene TRBV2 combines with J gene TRBJ1-6; 7 nucleotides line up with TRBD1. V lost 4 bases, J lost 6 bases, and 6 bases stayed unmatched. The length of the CDR3 is 15 residues. Germline lookup yields CDR1 SNHLY and CDR2 FYNNEI.

This clone was counted only a few times. The chain carries TRBV2 and TRBJ1-5; 7 positions agree with TRBD1. V dropped 11 bases and J dropped 3; count of bases not matched to a gene: 7. Germline values: CDR1 SNHLY, CDR2 FYNNEI. The CDR3 sequence is 13 residues long. Here the CDR3 DNA reads TGTGCCGGGGGGACAGTAGTCAATCAGCCCCAGCATTTT. It translates to CAGGTVVNQPQHF. Based on the CDR3 plus reference TRBV2 and TRBJ1-5, the full variable domain is EPEVTQTPSHQVTQMGQEVILRCVPISNHLYFYWYRQILGQKVEFLVSFYNNEISEKSEIFDDQFSVERPDGSNFTLKIRSTKLEDSAMYFCAGGTVVNQPQHFGDGTRLSIL.

This clone came up a few times. This sequence joins TRBV7-3 and TRBJ2-2; D may be TRBD1 (5 bases). Trimming cost V 5 bases and J 6 bases, with 10 bases left between them. Looked up from germline, CDR1 is SGHTA and CDR2 is FQGTGA. The CDR3 contains 13 residues. The CDR3 loop is CASSQGRAGELFF. CDR3 nucleotide sequence: TGTGCCAGCAGCCAAGGCAGGGCCGGGGAGCTGTTTTTT.

The chain is built from TRBV6-5 and TRBJ1-5, with TRBD1 matching 9 bases. V lost 5 bases to trimming and J lost 9 bases; unmatched junction nucleotides: 8. CDR3 length equals 14 residues. The germline V gene has CDR1 MNHEY and CDR2 SVGAGI. The CDR3 region is CASSQNRGRGPQHF. The CDR3 nucleotides are TGTGCCAGCAGTCAAAACAGGGGGCGAGGGCCCCAGCATTTT.

The V gene is TRBV10-1, the J gene TRBJ2-1, with TRBD2 matching over 12 bases. Looked up from germline, CDR1 is WNHNN and CDR2 is SYGVQD (reference sequence). This CDR3 is built from 15 residues. With V trimmed by 10 bases and J by 8 bases, 12 bases remained unmatched. DNA of the CDR3: TGCGCCACGTCCGCCTCTAGCGGGGGGGCTGATGAGCAGTTCTTC. It codes for CATSASSGGADEQFF.

The V gene is TRBV18, the J gene TRBJ2-7; 8 nucleotides agree with TRBD1. Germline CDR1 and CDR2: KGHSH and LQKENI. This CDR3 is 13 amino acids long. With 3 bases clipped from V and 5 bases from J, the junction kept 3 bases outside the gene matches. The CDR3 loop is CASSPNRGDEQYF. The CDR3 nucleotides are TGTGCCAGCTCACCGAACAGGGGGGACGAGCAGTACTTC.

This chain uses TRBV5-1 with TRBJ2-3; 7 bases line up with TRBD1. Germline-derived CDR1 and CDR2 are SGHRS and YFSETQ. The CDR3 length is 13 residues. V shed 3 bases, J shed 4 bases, and the junction held 2 bases outside the gene matches. This CDR3 reads CASSSDRADTQYF. CDR3 sequence (DNA): TGCGCCAGCAGCTCCGACAGGGCAGATACGCAGTATTTT. Using reference TRBV5-1 and TRBJ2-3 for the parts outside the CDR3, the full variable domain is KAGVTQTPRYLIKTRGQQVTLSCSPISGHRSVSWYQQTPGQGLQFLFEYFSETQRNKGNFPGRFSGRQFSNSRSEMNVSTLELGDSALYLCASSSDRADTQYFGPGTRLTVL.

The gene calls are TRBV7-2 and TRBJ2-1; the D is unclear. Trimming left V 0 bases short and J 7 bases short, with 4 bases between. This CDR3 has 12 amino acids. The germline V gene encodes CDR1 SGHTA and CDR2 FQGNSA. The DNA for the CDR3 is TGTGCCAGCAGCTTAGCCCGTAATGAGCAGTTCTTC. It translates to CASSLARNEQFF.

This rearrangement joins TRBV11-2 to TRBJ1-2, with 9 nucleotides matching TRBD1. This CDR3 has 17 amino acids. CDR1 and CDR2 from the germline V gene are SGHAT and FQNNGV. Trimming removed 4 bases from V and 0 bases from J; junction bases left unmatched: 9. The CDR3 is CASSSLYGQGSNYGYTF. CDR3 nucleotides: TGTGCCAGCAGCTCTTTATATGGACAGGGGTCTAACTATGGCTACACCTTC.

The V and J genes are TRBV7-8 and TRBJ1-5; no reliable D call. V was cut by 8 bases and J by 1 base, with 6 bases left in between. The CDR3 loop spans 12 amino acids. CDR1 is SGHVS and CDR2 is FQNEAQ in the germline V gene. The CDR3 DNA reads as TGTGCCAGCGGGCTGAGCAATCAGCCCCAGCATTTT. Translating gives CASGLSNQPQHF.

This clone was observed a handful of times. This rearrangement joins TRBV5-6 to TRBJ1-1; perhaps TRBD1 as D (6 bases). The CDR3 is 14 residues long. The V gene lost 4 bases and the J gene lost 1 base, with 11 bases spanning the gap. Germline loops: CDR1 SGHDT, CDR2 YYEEEE. The CDR3 DNA is TGTGCCAGCAGCACAGGGTTTGGGAACACTGAAGCTTTCTTT. This codes for CASSTGFGNTEAFF.

The rearrangement joins TRBV3-1 (or the pseudogene TRBV3-2) to TRBJ2-5; 7 bases fit TRBD1. Trimming at V came to 0 bases and at J to 3 bases, leaving 7 bases not matched to a gene. Germline values: CDR1 LGHDT, CDR2 YNNKEL (reference sequence). This CDR3 is 16 amino acids long. This CDR3 is CASSQEPGTVKETQYF. CDR3 in DNA: TGTGCCAGCAGCCAAGAGCCCGGGACAGTGAAAGAGACCCAGTACTTC.

The chain employs TRBV28 and TRBJ1-5; TRBD1 matches 8 bases. This CDR3 is built from 13 residues. CDR1 and CDR2 from the germline V gene are MDHEN and SYDVKM. V was pared by 8 bases and J by 7 bases, with 7 bases of the junction left unmatched. In nucleotides, the CDR3 is TGTGCCAGCGGCCAGGGGGCAAGACAGCCCCAGCATTTT. It specifies CASGQGARQPQHF.

The chain has TRBV7-9 and TRBJ1-1, with TRBD1 matching 8 bases. The CDR3 is 16 residues long. Germline V lookup: CDR1 SEHNR, CDR2 FQNEAQ (reference sequence). With V trimmed by 1 base and J by 1 base, 5 bases remained unmatched. CDR3 sequence: CASSLGTGGQNTEAFF. CDR3 DNA sequence: TGTGCCAGCAGCTTAGGTACAGGGGGACAGAACACTGAAGCTTTCTTT.

Written as DNA, the CDR3 is TGTGCCAGCAGGTCGGGGGTCTCTGAAGCTTTCTTT. The encoded protein is CASRSGVSEAFF. The V and J genes are TRBV28 and TRBJ1-1, with TRBD1 as a possible D gene (5 bases). V was cut by 6 bases and J by 6 bases, with 11 bases left in between. The CDR3 sequence is 12 residues long. Germline values: CDR1 MDHEN, CDR2 SYDVKM. Using reference TRBV28 and TRBJ1-1 for the parts outside the CDR3, the full variable domain is DVKVTQSSRYLVKRTGEKVFLECVQDMDHENMFWYRQDPGLGLRLIYFSYDVKMKEKGDIPEGYSVSREKKERFSLILESASTNQTSMYLCASRSGVSEAFFGQGTRLTVV.

The chain joins TRBV6-6 to TRBJ1-2, with D maybe TRBD1 (5 bases). Germline CDR1 is MNHNY and CDR2 is SVGAGI (reference sequence). This CDR3 spans 15 amino acids. V was clipped by 4 bases and J by 8 bases, with 20 bases between them. This CDR3 reads CASSSPSRTLIGYTF. As DNA, the CDR3 is TGTGCCAGCAGTTCCCCGTCCAGGACACTGATCGGCTACACCTTC.